These 3 T cell receptor beta chains share one sample of origin, sequenced in a study of blood T cells in healthy people across ages. A J-beta primer mix and a sample-barcoded 5' primer were used in a second PCR of roughly 6 to 12 cycles. TCRdb reprocessed the 5' RACE reads with MiXCR, giving one entry per CDR3 protein. The table records about 1.5 million distinct CDR3 sequences, 42% of them present only once. The sample was blood. These receptor sequences come from a woman aged 18-29 years in good health.

Details on this clonotype: This sequence may be a read error, since a much larger clone differs from it by one base. V is TRBV6-5 and J is TRBJ1-2, with 10 positions matching TRBD1. The CDR3 runs to 15 residues. Germline V gene sequence: CDR1 MNHEY, CDR2 SVGAGI. DNA for the CDR3: TGTGCCAGCAGTTACTCGCGGACAGGGGGATATGGCTACATCTTC. Amino acid sequence: CASSYSRTGGYGYIF.

The table lists this clonotype with a few counts. The chain is built from TRBV15 and TRBJ1-5, with D hard to call. The germline V gene has CDR1 LNHNV and CDR2 YYDKDF (reference sequence). The CDR3 sequence is 15 residues long. V dropped 0 bases and J dropped 3 bases, with 9 bases sitting between them. The DNA for the CDR3 is TGTGCCACCAGCAGAGAATGGAGTTCCAATCAGCCCCAGCATTTT. Encoded protein: CATSREWSSNQPQHF. Using reference TRBV15 and TRBJ1-5 for the parts outside the CDR3, the full variable domain is DAMVIQNPRYQVTQFGKPVTLSCSQTLNHNVMYWYQQKSSQAPKLLFHYYDKDFNNEADTPDNFQSRRPNTSFCFLDIRSPGLGDTAMYLCATSREWSSNQPQHFGDGTRLSIL.

CDR3 nucleotide sequence: TGCGCCAGCAGCTTCGAATCTGGGACTGAAGCTTTCTTT. This translates into CASSFESGTEAFF. V and J are TRBV5-1 and TRBJ1-1; D remains ambiguous. Germline lookup yields CDR1 SGHRS and CDR2 YFSETQ. V dropped 2 bases and J dropped 5 bases, with 10 bases sitting between them. This CDR3 is built from 13 residues. The complete variable domain, with remaining parts taken from reference TRBV5-1 and TRBJ1-1, reads KAGVTQTPRYLIKTRGQQVTLSCSPISGHRSVSWYQQTPGQGLQFLFEYFSETQRNKGNFPGRFSGRQFSNSRSEMNVSTLELGDSALYLCASSFESGTEAFFGQGTRLTVV.